This T cell receptor beta chain appears in the sequencing data of a study of T-cell memory formation after mild COVID-19. Each CDR3 protein is one row after TCRdb ran MiXCR on the 5' RACE reads. This table has 290,000 or so distinct CDR3 sequences, roughly a fifth appearing once. The CDR3 is 13 amino acids. Germline CDR1 and CDR2: LNHDA and SQIVND (reference sequence). Trimming pared 3 bases from V and 4 bases from J, leaving 10 bases between. The V gene is TRBV19, the J gene TRBJ2-7; D might be TRBD1 (6 bases). Sequenced: PBMCs or a T cell subset sorted from them (not recorded which). The clonotype originates from a man aged 18-30 years who had mild COVID-19 (a few samples of this study predate the infection). Cell type and time point are not known. CDR3 residues: CASSMQGMYEQYF. In nucleotides, the CDR3 is TGTGCCAGTAGTATGCAGGGGATGTACGAGCAGTACTTC.